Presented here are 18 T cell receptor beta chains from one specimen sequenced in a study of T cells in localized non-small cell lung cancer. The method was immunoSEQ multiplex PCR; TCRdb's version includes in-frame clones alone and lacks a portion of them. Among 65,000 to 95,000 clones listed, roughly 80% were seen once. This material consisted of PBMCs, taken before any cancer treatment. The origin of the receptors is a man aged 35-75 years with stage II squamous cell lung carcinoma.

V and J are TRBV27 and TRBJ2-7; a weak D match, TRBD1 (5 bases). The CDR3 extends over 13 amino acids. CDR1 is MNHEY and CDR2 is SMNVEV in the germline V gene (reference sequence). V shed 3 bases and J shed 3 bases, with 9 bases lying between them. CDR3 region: CASSLGQRYEQYF. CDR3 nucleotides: TGTGCCAGCAGTTTGGGGCAACGCTACGAGCAGTACTTC.

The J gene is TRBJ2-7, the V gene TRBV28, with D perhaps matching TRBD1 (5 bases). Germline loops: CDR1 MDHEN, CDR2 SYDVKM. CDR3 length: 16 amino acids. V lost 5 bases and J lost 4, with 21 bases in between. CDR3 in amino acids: CASSPHAQGPYYEQYF. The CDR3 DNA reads TGTGCCAGCAGTCCTCATGCCCAGGGTCCTTATTACGAGCAGTACTTC.

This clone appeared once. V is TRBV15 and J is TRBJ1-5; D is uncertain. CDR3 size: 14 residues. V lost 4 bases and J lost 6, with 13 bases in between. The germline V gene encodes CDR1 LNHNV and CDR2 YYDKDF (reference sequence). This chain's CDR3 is CATSISGISQPQHF. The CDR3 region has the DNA TGTGCCACCAGCATCAGTGGAATTAGTCAGCCCCAGCATTTT.

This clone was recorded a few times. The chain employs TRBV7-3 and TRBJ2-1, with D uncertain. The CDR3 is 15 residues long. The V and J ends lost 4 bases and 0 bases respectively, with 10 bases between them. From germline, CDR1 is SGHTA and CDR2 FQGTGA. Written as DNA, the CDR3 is TGTGCCAGCAGCTCCCAGCCCCGCTCCTACAATGAGCAGTTCTTC. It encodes CASSSQPRSYNEQFF.

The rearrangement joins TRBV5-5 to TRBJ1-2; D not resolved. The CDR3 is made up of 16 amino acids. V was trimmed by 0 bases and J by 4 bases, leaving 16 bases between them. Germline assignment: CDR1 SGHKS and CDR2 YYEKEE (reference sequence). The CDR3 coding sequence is TGTGCCAGCAGCTTGGAGGGAGGCAGGTTAACCTATGGCTACACCTTC. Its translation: CASSLEGGRLTYGYTF.

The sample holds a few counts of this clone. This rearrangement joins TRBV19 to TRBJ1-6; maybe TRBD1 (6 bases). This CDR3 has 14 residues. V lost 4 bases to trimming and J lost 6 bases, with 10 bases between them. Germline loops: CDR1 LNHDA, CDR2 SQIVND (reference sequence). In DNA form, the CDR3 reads TGTGCCAGTAGTACTCGACAGGTTAATTCACCCCTCCACTTT. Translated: CASSTRQVNSPLHF.

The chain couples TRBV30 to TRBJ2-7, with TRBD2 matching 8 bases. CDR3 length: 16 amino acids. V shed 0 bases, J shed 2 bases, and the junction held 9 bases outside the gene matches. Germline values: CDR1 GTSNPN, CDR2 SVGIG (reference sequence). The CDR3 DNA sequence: TGTGCCTGGAGTGTAAGCGGGGGTGAGGGAGCCTACGAGCAGTACTTC. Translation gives CAWSVSGGEGAYEQYF.

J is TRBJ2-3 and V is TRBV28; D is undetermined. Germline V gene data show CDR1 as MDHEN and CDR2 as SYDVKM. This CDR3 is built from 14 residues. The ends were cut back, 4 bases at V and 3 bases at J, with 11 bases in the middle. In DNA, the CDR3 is TGTGCCAGCAGTTCAACTCAGATGACAGATACGCAGTATTTT. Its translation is CASSSTQMTDTQYF.

Here the CDR3 DNA reads TGTGCCAGCAGACGACAGGGAAACACTGAAGCTTTCTTT. Amino acid sequence: CASRRQGNTEAFF. The genes are TRBV7-9 and TRBJ1-1, with 7 bases lining up with TRBD1. This CDR3 contains 13 residues. CDR1 is SEHNR and CDR2 is FQNEAQ in the germline V gene (reference sequence). J was trimmed by 2 bases and V by 6 bases; bases with no gene match: 3.

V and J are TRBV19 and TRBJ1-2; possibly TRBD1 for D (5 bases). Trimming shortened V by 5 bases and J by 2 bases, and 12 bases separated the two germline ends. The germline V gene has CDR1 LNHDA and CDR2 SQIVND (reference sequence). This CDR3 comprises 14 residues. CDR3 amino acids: CASSPRRQNYGYTF. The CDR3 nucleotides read TGTGCCAGTAGTCCCCGGCGACAGAACTATGGCTACACCTTC.

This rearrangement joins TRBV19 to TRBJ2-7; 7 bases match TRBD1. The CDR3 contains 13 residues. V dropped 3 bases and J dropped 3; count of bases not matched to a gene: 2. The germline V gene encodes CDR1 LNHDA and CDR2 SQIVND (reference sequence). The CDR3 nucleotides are TGTGCCAGTAGTATCGGGACAGACTACGAGCAGTACTTC. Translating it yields CASSIGTDYEQYF.

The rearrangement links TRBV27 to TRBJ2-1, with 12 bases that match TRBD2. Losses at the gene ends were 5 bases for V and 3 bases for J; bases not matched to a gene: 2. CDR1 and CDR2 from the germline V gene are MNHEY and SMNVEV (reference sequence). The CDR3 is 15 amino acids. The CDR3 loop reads CASSALAGGYNEQFF. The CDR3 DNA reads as TGTGCCAGCAGTGCACTAGCGGGGGGCTACAATGAGCAGTTCTTC.

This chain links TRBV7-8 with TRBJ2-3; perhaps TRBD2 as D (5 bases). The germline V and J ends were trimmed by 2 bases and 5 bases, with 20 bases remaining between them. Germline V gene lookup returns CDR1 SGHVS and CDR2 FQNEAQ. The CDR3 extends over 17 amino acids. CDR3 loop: CASSLKPGRALEDTQYF. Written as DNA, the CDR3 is TGTGCCAGCAGCTTAAAACCCGGGCGGGCCCTCGAAGATACGCAGTATTTT. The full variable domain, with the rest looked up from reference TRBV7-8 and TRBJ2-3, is GAGVSQSPRYKVAKRGQDVALRCDPISGHVSLFWYQQALGQGPEFLTYFQNEAQLDKSGLPSDRFFAERPEGSVSTLKIQRTQQEDSAVYLCASSLKPGRALEDTQYFGPGTRLTVL.

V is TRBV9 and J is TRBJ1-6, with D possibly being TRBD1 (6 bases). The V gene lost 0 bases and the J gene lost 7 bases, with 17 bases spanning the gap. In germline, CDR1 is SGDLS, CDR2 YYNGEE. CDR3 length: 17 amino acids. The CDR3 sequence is CASSVAVRWTENSPLHF. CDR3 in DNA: TGTGCCAGCAGCGTAGCGGTTCGTTGGACAGAGAATTCACCCCTCCACTTT.

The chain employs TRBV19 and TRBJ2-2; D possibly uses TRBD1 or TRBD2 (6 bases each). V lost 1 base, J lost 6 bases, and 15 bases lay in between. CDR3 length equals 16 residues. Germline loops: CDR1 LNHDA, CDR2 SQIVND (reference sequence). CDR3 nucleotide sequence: TGTGCCAGTAGTATAGGAGGAGGGGGAAGGGCCGGGGAGCTGTTTTTT. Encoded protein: CASSIGGGGRAGELFF.

Here the CDR3 DNA reads TGTGCCAGCAGGCTAGGGGGGGTTGGTCAGCCCCAGCATTTT. Protein: CASRLGGVGQPQHF. The chain uses TRBV28 and TRBJ1-5; the D gene is possibly TRBD1 (6 bases). CDR1 and CDR2 from the germline V gene are MDHEN and SYDVKM. The V gene lost 6 bases and the J gene lost 6 bases, with 15 bases spanning the gap. The CDR3 is 14 residues long.

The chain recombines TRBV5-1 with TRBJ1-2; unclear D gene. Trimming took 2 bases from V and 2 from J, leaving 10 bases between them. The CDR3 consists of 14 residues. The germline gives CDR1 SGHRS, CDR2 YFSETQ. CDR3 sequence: CASSFEQTNYGYTF. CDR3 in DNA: TGCGCCAGCAGCTTTGAGCAGACCAACTATGGCTACACCTTC.

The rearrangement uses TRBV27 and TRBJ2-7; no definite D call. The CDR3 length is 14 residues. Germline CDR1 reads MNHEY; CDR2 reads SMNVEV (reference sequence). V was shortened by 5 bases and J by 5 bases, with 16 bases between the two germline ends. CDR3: CASSPPRARDEQYF. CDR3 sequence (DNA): TGTGCCAGCAGTCCCCCTAGGGCCCGGGACGAGCAGTACTTC.